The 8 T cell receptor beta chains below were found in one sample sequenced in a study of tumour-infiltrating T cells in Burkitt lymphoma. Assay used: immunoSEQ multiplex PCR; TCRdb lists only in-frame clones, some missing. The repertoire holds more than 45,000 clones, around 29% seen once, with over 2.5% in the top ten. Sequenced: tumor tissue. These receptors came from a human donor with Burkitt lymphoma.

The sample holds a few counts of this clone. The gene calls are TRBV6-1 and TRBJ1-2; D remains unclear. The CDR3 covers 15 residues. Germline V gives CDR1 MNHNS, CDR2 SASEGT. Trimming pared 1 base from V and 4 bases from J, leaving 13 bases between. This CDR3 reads CASSEDPGQVYGYTF. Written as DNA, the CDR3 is TGTGCCAGCAGTGAAGACCCCGGGCAGGTCTATGGCTACACCTTC.

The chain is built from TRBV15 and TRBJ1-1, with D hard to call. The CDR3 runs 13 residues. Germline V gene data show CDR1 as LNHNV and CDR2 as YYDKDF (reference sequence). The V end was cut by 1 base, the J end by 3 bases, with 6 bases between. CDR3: CATSRGLDTEAFF. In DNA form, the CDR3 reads TGTGCCACCAGCAGAGGGTTGGACACTGAAGCTTTCTTT.

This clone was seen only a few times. The CDR3 protein is CASRYTGVGQPQHF. CDR3 in DNA: TGTGCCAGCAGGTATACAGGGGTAGGTCAGCCCCAGCATTTT. The V and J genes are TRBV6-6 and TRBJ1-5, with 7 bases that match TRBD1. The J segment lost 6 bases and the V segment lost 6 bases, leaving 8 bases of the junction unmatched. The CDR3 extends over 14 amino acids. Germline V CDR1 and CDR2: MNHNY, SVGAGI (reference sequence).

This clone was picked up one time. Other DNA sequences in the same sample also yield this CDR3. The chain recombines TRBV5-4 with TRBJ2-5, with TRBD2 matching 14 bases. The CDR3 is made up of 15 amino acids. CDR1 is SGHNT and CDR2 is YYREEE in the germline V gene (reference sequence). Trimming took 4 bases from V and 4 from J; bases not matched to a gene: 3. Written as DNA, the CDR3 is TGTGCCAGCAGCCCCGGACTAGCGGGGGGAGAGACCCAGTACTTC. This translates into CASSPGLAGGETQYF.

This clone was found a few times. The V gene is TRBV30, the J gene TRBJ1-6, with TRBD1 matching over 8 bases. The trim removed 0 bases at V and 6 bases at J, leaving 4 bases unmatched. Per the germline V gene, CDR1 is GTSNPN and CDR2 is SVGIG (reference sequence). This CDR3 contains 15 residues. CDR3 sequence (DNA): TGTGCCTGGAGTGTACGGGGGACAGGTAATTCACCCCTCCACTTT. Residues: CAWSVRGTGNSPLHF.

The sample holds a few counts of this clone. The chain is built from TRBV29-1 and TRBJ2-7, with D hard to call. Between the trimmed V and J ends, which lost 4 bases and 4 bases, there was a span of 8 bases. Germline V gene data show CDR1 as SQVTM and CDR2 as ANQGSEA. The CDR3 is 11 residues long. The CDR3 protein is CSVGASYEQYF. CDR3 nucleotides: TGCAGCGTTGGGGCATCTTACGAGCAGTACTTC.

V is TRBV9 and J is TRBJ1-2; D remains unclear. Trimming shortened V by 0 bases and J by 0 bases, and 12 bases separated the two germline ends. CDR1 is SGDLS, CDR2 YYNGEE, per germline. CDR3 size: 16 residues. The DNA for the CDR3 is TGTGCCAGCAGCGTAGGTCCAGACTCAACTAACTATGGCTACACCTTC. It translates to CASSVGPDSTNYGYTF.

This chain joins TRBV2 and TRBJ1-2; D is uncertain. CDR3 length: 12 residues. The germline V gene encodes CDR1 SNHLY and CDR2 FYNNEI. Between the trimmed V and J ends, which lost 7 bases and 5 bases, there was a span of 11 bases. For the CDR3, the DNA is TGTGCCAGCAACCGGGGTTTATATGGCTACACCTTC. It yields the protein CASNRGLYGYTF.